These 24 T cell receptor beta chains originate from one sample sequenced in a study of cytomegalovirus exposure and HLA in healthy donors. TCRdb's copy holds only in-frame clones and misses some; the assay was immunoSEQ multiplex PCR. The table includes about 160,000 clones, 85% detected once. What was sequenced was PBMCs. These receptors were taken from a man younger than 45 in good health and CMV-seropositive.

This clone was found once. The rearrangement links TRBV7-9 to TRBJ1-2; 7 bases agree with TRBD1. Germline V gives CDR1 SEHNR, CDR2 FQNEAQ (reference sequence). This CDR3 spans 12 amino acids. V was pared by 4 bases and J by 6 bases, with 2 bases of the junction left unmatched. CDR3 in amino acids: CASSSTGNGYTF. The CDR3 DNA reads TGTGCCAGCAGCTCGACAGGGAATGGCTACACCTTC.

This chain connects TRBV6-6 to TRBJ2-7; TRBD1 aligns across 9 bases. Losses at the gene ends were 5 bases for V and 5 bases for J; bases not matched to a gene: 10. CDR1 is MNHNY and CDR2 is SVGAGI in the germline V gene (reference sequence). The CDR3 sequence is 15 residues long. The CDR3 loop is CASSGTPGQGHEQYF. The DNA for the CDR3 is TGTGCCAGCAGTGGGACCCCGGGACAGGGCCACGAGCAGTACTTC.

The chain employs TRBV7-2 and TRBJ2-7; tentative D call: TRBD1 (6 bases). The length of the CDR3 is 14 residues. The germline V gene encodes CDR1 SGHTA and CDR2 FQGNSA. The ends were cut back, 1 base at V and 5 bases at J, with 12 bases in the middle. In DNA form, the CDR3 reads TGTGCCAGCAGCTTAGTTCAGGGGTTGCACGAGCAGTACTTC. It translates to CASSLVQGLHEQYF.

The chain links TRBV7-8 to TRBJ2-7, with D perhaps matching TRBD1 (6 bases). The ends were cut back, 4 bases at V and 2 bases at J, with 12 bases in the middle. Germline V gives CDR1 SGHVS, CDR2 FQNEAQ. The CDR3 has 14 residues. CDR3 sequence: CASSSTGQTYEQYF. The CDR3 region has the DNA TGTGCCAGCAGCTCAACGGGACAAACCTACGAGCAGTACTTC.

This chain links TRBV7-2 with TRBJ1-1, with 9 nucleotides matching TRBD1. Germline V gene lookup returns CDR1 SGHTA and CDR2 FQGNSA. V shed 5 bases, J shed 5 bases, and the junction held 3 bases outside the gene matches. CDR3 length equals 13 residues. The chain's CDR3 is CASSPTGGTEAFF. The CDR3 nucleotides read TGTGCCAGCAGCCCGACAGGGGGAACTGAAGCTTTCTTT.

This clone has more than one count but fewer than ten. CDR3 sequence (DNA): TGTGCCAGCAGCGGGACAGAGGGGTACACTGAAGCTTTCTTT. Its protein product is CASSGTEGYTEAFF. This rearrangement joins TRBV7-9 to TRBJ1-1, with 7 bases lining up with TRBD1. Trimming cost V 5 bases and J 3 bases; bases outside gene matches: 6. From germline, CDR1 is SEHNR and CDR2 FQNEAQ (reference sequence). The CDR3 consists of 14 residues.

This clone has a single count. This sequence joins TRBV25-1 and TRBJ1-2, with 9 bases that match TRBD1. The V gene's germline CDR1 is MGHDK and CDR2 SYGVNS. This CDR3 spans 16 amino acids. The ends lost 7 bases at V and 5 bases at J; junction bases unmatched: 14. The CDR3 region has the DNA TGTGCCAGCACCGGGACAGGGAGACCTAGTGGGTATGGCTACACCTTC. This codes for CASTGTGRPSGYGYTF.

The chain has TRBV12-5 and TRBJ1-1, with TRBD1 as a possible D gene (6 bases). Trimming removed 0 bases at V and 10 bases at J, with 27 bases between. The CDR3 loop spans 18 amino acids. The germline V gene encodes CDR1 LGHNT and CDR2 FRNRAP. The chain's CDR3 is CASGLVLSLDSQGKGAFF. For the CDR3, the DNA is TGTGCTAGTGGTTTGGTACTCTCCCTGGACAGTCAGGGTAAGGGAGCTTTCTTT.

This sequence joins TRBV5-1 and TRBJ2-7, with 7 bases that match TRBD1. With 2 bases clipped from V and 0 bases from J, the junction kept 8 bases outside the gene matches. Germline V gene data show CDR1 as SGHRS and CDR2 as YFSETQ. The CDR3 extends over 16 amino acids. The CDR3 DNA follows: TGCGCCAGCAGCTTCGACCTACAGGGGCCCTCCTACGAGCAGTACTTC. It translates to CASSFDLQGPSYEQYF. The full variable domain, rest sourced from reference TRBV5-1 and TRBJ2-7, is KAGVTQTPRYLIKTRGQQVTLSCSPISGHRSVSWYQQTPGQGLQFLFEYFSETQRNKGNFPGRFSGRQFSNSRSEMNVSTLELGDSALYLCASSFDLQGPSYEQYFGPGTRLTVT.

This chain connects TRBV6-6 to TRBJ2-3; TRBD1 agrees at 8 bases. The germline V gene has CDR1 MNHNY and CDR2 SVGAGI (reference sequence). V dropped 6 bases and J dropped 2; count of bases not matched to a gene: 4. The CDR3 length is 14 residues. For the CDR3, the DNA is TGTGCCAGCAGCTGGACAGGGTACACAGATACGCAGTATTTT. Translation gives CASSWTGYTDTQYF.

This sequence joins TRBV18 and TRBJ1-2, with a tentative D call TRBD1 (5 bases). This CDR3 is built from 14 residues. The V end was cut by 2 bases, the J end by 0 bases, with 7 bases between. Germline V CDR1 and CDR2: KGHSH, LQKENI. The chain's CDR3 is CASSPGGSNYGYTF. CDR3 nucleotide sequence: TGTGCCAGCTCACCAGGGGGGTCTAACTATGGCTACACCTTC.

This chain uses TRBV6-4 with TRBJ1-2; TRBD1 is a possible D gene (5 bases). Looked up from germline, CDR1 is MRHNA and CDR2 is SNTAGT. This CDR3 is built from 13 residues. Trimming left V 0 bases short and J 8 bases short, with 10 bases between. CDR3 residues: CASSDSEQAGYTF. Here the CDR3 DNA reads TGTGCCAGCAGTGACTCAGAACAGGCGGGCTACACCTTC.

The DNA for the CDR3 is TGTGCCAGCAGCTTAGGGGGACTAGCGGGAGGCACAGATACGCAGTATTTT. Translation: CASSLGGLAGGTDTQYF. V is TRBV7-3 and J is TRBJ2-3; 14 positions agree with TRBD2. Germline V gene data show CDR1 as SGHTA and CDR2 as FQGTGA. CDR3 length: 17 residues. The V gene end was trimmed by 2 bases and the J gene end by 1 base; junction bases not matched to a gene: 2.

The CDR3 bases are TGCGCCAGCAGCTTGGTGCCTACAGCTGAATACACCTTC. Residues: CASSLVPTAEYTF. The chain combines TRBV5-1 with TRBJ1-2, with unresolved D. There are 13 residues in the CDR3. V dropped 0 bases and J dropped 11 bases, with 14 bases sitting between them. CDR1 SGHRS and CDR2 YFSETQ come from the germline V gene.

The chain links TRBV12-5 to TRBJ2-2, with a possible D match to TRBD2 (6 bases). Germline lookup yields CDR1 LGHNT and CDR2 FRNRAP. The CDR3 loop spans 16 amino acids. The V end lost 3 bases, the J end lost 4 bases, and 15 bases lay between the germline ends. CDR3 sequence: CASGFYVTSITGELFF. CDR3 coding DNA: TGTGCTAGTGGTTTTTATGTGACTAGTATCACCGGGGAGCTGTTTTTT.

In nucleotides, the CDR3 is TGTGCCAGCAGCTTAGGACAGGGGGGCACTGAAGCTTTCTTT. Its translation is CASSLGQGGTEAFF. The gene calls are TRBV11-2 and TRBJ1-1; 9 positions match TRBD1. CDR1 is SGHAT, CDR2 FQNNGV, per germline. CDR3 length equals 14 residues. Trimming at V came to 1 base and at J to 4 bases, leaving 1 base not matched to a gene.

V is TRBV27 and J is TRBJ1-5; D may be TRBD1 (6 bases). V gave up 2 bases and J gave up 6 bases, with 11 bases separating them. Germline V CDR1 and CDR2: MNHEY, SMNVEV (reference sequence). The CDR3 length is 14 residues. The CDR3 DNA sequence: TGTGCCAGCAGTTTAATTCAGGGGCGTCAGCCCCAGCATTTT. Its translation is CASSLIQGRQPQHF.

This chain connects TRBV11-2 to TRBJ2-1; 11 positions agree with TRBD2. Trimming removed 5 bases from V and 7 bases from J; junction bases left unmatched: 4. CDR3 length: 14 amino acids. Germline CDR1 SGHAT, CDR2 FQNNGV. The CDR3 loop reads CASSPGTSGNEQFF. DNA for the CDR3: TGTGCCAGCAGCCCAGGGACTAGCGGAAATGAGCAGTTCTTC.

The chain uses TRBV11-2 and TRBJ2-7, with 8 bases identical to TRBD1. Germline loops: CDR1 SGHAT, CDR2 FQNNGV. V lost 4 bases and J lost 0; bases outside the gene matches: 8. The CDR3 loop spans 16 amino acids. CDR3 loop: CASSSGGRGPSYEQYF. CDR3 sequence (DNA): TGTGCCAGCAGCTCAGGGGGCAGGGGCCCCTCCTACGAGCAGTACTTC.

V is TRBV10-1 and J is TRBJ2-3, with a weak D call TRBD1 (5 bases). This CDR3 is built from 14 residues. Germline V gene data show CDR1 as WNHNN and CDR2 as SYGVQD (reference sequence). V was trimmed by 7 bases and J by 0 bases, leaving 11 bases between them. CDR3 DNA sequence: TGCGCCAGCATGAAGGGGCCGAGCACAGATACGCAGTATTTT. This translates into CASMKGPSTDTQYF.

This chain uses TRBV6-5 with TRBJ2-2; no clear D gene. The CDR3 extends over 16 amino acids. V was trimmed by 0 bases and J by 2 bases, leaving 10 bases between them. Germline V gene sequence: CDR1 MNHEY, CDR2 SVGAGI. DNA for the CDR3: TGTGCCAGCAGTTACTCGGGCAGTCTTAACACCGGGGAGCTGTTTTTT. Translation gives CASSYSGSLNTGELFF.

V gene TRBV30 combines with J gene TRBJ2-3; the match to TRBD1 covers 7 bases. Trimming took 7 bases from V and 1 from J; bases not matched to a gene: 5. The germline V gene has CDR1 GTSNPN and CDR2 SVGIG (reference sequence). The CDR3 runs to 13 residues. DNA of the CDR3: TGTGCCTACGACAGGGTGGGCACAGATACGCAGTATTTT. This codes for CAYDRVGTDTQYF.

CDR3 bases: TGTGCCAGCAGTCCTCCTGACAGGGCCTACGAGCAGTACTTC. It yields the protein CASSPPDRAYEQYF. The chain links TRBV5-5 to TRBJ2-7, with 7 bases aligning to TRBD1. The CDR3 sequence is 14 residues long. With V trimmed by 5 bases and J by 2 bases, 7 bases remained unmatched. Looked up from germline, CDR1 is SGHKS and CDR2 is YYEKEE (reference sequence).

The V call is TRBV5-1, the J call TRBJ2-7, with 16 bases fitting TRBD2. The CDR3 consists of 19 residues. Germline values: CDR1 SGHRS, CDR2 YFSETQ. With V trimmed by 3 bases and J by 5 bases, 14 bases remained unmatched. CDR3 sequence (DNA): TGCGCCAGCAGCTACGTTCCGGGACTAGCGGGGGGGCCTATCCACGAGCAGTACTTC. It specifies CASSYVPGLAGGPIHEQYF.